The entry below gives a single TCR beta chain sequence along with its context. Its target is not known. The data belong to a study of post-analysis software for immune sequencing data. Broader study findings: There were five or six TRBV segments more frequent in patients than controls, and TRBV5-6, TRBV5-1 and TRBV20-1 were among them.

Presence of unique molecular identifiers characterized the TCR beta cDNA libraries. Via MiXCR, TCRdb re-called the PCR reads, giving one row per CDR3 protein. Among about 540,000 distinct CDR3 sequences listed, around a third were seen once. Trimming left V 4 bases short and J 8 bases short, with 6 bases between. This CDR3 is built from 12 residues. This receptor was taken from a girl aged 2-17 years with multiple sclerosis. The sequenced sample consisted of blood. The J gene is TRBJ1-6, the V gene TRBV12-3 or TRBV12-4; D uncertain. The CDR3 here is CASSSGDSPLHF. The DNA for the CDR3 is TGTGCCAGCAGTTCAGGTGATTCACCCCTCCACTTT.